Listed here is a single T cell receptor beta chain. This sample was taken from a study of shared T cell receptors in the human thymus. Using immunoSEQ multiplex PCR, the repertoire was profiled, and TCRdb retains in-frame clones only, with some absent. This sample yields 450,000 to 650,000 clones, of which 75% to 85% are seen a single time; about 0.013% belongs to the top ten. The CDR3 is made up of 14 amino acids. The V and J ends lost 8 bases and 4 bases, in that order; junction bases with no gene match: 10. Germline CDR1 reads SGHDT; CDR2 reads YYEEEE. Another study also made use of these data, one on human thymus T cells. That study reports: Unrelated people showed highly overlapping thymic repertoires, related research reported.

Sequencing input: thymocytes. The receptor was isolated from a boy under three years old with a congenital heart defect. This sequence joins TRBV5-6 and TRBJ1-1; 8 positions match TRBD1. CDR3 sequence (DNA): TGTGCCAGTGAGGCAGGGGGCAGGGGCACTGAAGCTTTCTTT. It is translated as CASEAGGRGTEAFF.